The rows below give T cell receptor beta chains drawn from one sample of a study of T cells in Graves' hyperthyroidism and ophthalmopathy. MiXCR, applied by TCRdb to the multiplex PCR reads, yields one record per CDR3 protein. The sample yields 380,000 or so distinct CDR3 sequences, about 15% seen once. Sample: blood. The receptors derive from a woman aged 25 to 39 with Graves' hyperthyroidism. Both conserved end residues are part of each CDR3. Fields, in order: CDR3 protein, V gene, J gene.

CASSLAQGRSYNEQFF	TRBV11-2	TRBJ2-1
CASSSRATATYYNEQFF	TRBV7-2	TRBJ2-1
CASSLGIVTTGELFF	TRBV12-3/TRBV12-4	TRBJ2-2
CASSQDASPLGSYEQYF	TRBV4-3	TRBJ2-7
CASSPDAHEQYF	TRBV19	TRBJ2-7
CASSVGHYTEAFF	TRBV9	TRBJ1-1
CASSFPRRAGSTDEQYF	TRBV28	TRBJ2-7
CASSRETLTQYF	TRBV7-2	TRBJ2-5
CSVEGGAGELFF	TRBV29-1	TRBJ2-2
CASGSSGSGETQYF	TRBV12-3/TRBV12-4	TRBJ2-5
CASSVLTGTDLSGANVLTF	TRBV6-5	TRBJ2-6
CASSLASQETQYF	TRBV5-5	TRBJ2-5
CASSPSENTEAFF	TRBV18	TRBJ1-1
CASSTNRVVNTEAFF	TRBV11-2	TRBJ1-1